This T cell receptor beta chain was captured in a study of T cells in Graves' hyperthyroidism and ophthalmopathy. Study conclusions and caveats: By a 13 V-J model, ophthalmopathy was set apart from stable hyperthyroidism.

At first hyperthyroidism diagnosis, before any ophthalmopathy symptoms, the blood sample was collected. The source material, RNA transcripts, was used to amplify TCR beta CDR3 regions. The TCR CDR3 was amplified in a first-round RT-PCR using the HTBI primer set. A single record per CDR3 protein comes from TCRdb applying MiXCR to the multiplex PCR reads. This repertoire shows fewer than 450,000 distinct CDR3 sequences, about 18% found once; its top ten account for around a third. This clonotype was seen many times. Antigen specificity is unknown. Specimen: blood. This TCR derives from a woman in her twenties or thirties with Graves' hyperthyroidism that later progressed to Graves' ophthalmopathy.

CDR3 DNA sequence: TGTGCCAGCAGCTTTGGGGGGCAAAACTACGAGCAGTACTTC. The encoded protein is CASSFGGQNYEQYF. The chain joins TRBV7-8 to TRBJ2-7, with D tentatively TRBD1 or TRBD2 (6 bases each). CDR3 length equals 14 residues. Per the germline V gene, CDR1 is SGHVS and CDR2 is FQNEAQ. Trimming removed 3 bases at V and 3 bases at J, with 12 bases between.